These 28 T cell receptor beta chains share one sample of origin, sequenced in a study of cytomegalovirus exposure and HLA in healthy donors (dated by TCRdb to 2016 to 2017). The library was made by the immunoSEQ multiplex PCR assay. A mixture of 60 forward primers for TCR Vbeta segments and 13 reverse primers for TCR Jbeta segments was used in the multiplex PCR. TCRdb took this table from immuneACCESS and kept in-frame rearrangements with V and J called. Such tables lack part of the clones; where checked against another copy, unresolved V genes explain under half of the gap, and the rest is unexplained. The sample table contains about 200,000 clones; only one count was recorded for approximately 82% of them. 1.5% to 2% of the sample is held by the ten biggest clonotypes. Specimen: PBMCs. The receptors originated from a woman aged 18 to 35 in good health and CMV-seronegative.

The rearrangement uses TRBV2 and TRBJ2-1; 8 bases fit TRBD2. This CDR3 contains 15 residues. Losses at the gene ends were 4 bases for V and 0 bases for J; bases not matched to a gene: 2. Germline loops: CDR1 SNHLY, CDR2 FYNNEI. CDR3 nucleotides: TGTGCCAGCAGTGGAGCGGGAGCCTCCTACAATGAGCAGTTCTTC. The encoded protein is CASSGAGASYNEQFF.

V usage is TRBV6-5 and J usage is TRBJ2-7, with 8 bases fitting TRBD1. V dropped 0 bases and J dropped 5; count of bases not matched to a gene: 6. Germline CDR1 MNHEY, CDR2 SVGAGI. The CDR3 has 15 residues. CDR3 in DNA: TGTGCCAGCAGTTACTCAAGGACAGGGTCCCACGAGCAGTACTTC. This sequence encodes CASSYSRTGSHEQYF.

This chain joins TRBV28 and TRBJ2-6; 7 positions agree with TRBD1. CDR3 size: 14 residues. Germline V gives CDR1 MDHEN, CDR2 SYDVKM. V lost 6 bases and J lost 1; bases outside the gene matches: 0. CDR3 protein: CASRQGSGANVLTF. The CDR3 DNA sequence: TGTGCCAGCAGACAGGGGTCTGGGGCCAACGTCCTGACTTTC.

V and J are TRBV5-1 and TRBJ1-2; 8 positions agree with TRBD1. CDR1 is SGHRS, CDR2 YFSETQ, per germline. Germline trimming cut 0 bases from V and 2 bases from J; bases unmatched to any gene: 6. The CDR3 has 16 residues. CDR3 sequence: CASSLVQTGANYGYTF. The CDR3 DNA is TGCGCCAGCAGCTTGGTACAGACAGGGGCGAACTATGGCTACACCTTC.

The gene calls are TRBV5-1 and TRBJ2-1, with D hard to call. There are 16 residues in the CDR3. Germline V gene sequence: CDR1 SGHRS, CDR2 YFSETQ. The V and J ends lost 1 base and 2 bases respectively, with 13 bases between them. This chain's CDR3 is CASSLFTPAAYNEQFF. The CDR3 nucleotides are TGCGCCAGCAGCTTGTTTACACCCGCCGCCTACAATGAGCAGTTCTTC.

The chain uses TRBV27 and TRBJ1-1; no firm D call. V gave up 3 bases and J gave up 0 bases, with 5 bases separating them. Per the germline V gene, CDR1 is MNHEY and CDR2 is SMNVEV (reference sequence). The CDR3 extends over 13 amino acids. CDR3: CASSFTVNTEAFF. As DNA, the CDR3 is TGTGCCAGCAGTTTTACGGTGAACACTGAAGCTTTCTTT.

V gene TRBV4-1 combines with J gene TRBJ2-5, with TRBD2 as a possible D gene (6 bases). There are 15 residues in the CDR3. Germline V gives CDR1 MGHRA, CDR2 YSYEKL. With 0 bases removed from V and 4 bases from J, the gap between germline ends came to 12 bases. The CDR3 DNA reads as TGCGCCAGCAGCCAAGATAAGGCGGGAAGAGAGACCCAGTACTTC. This codes for CASSQDKAGRETQYF.

The chain combines TRBV10-3 with TRBJ1-5; perhaps TRBD1 as D (5 bases). V lost 1 base to trimming and J lost 3 bases, with 10 bases between them. This CDR3 contains 15 residues. CDR1 and CDR2 (germline): ENHRY, SYGVKD. The CDR3 is CAISEFSGSNQPQHF. The CDR3 DNA sequence: TGTGCCATCAGTGAGTTTTCAGGGTCCAATCAGCCCCAGCATTTT.

The V and J genes are TRBV4-3 and TRBJ2-2, with 7 nucleotides matching TRBD2. The CDR3 is 17 residues long. With V trimmed by 3 bases and J by 6 bases, 13 bases remained unmatched. The germline CDR1 and CDR2 sequences are LGHNA and YSLEER. CDR3 in DNA: TGCGCCAGCAGCCATGATCCGGGCGGGAGTTTCGCCGGGGAGCTGTTTTTT. The encoded protein is CASSHDPGGSFAGELFF.

The chain is built from TRBV6-5 and TRBJ1-5; 8 bases match TRBD1. Germline trimming cut 6 bases from V and 2 bases from J; bases unmatched to any gene: 3. This CDR3 has 14 amino acids. Germline lookup yields CDR1 MNHEY and CDR2 SVGAGI. CDR3 amino acids: CASRRGQGNQPQHF. The DNA of the CDR3 is TGTGCCAGCAGGCGGGGACAGGGCAATCAGCCCCAGCATTTT.

The CDR3 DNA follows: TGTGCCAGCAGTGCTTCTAGCGGCTTACCCTACGAGCAGTACTTC. Amino acids: CASSASSGLPYEQYF. V and J are TRBV2 and TRBJ2-5; 7 bases map to TRBD2. The DNA end is a closer match to TRBJ2-7, so the J assignment may be wrong. Germline assignment: CDR1 SNHLY and CDR2 FYNNEI. The CDR3 contains 15 residues.

This chain connects TRBV4-2 to TRBJ2-7, with D perhaps matching TRBD2 (6 bases). The V end was cut by 2 bases, the J end by 6 bases, with 11 bases between. This CDR3 spans 13 amino acids. Germline CDR1 and CDR2: LGHNA and YNFKEQ. CDR3 region: CASSQTSYGEQYF. The CDR3 DNA reads as TGTGCCAGCAGCCAAACTAGCTATGGCGAGCAGTACTTC.

This clone was counted once. Additional DNA sequences in this sample encode the identical CDR3. The V call is TRBV5-1, the J call TRBJ2-5; D remains unclear. CDR1 and CDR2 from the germline V gene are SGHRS and YFSETQ. Trimming removed 0 bases at V and 1 base at J, with 7 bases between. The CDR3 spans 14 residues. Here the CDR3 DNA reads TGCGCCAGCAGCTTGGGCGGCAGCCAAGAGACCCAGTACTTC. The encoded protein is CASSLGGSQETQYF.

This clone has only one observation. This chain links TRBV6-6 with TRBJ2-7, with TRBD1 identical over 10 bases. There are 14 residues in the CDR3. The V gene end was trimmed by 5 bases and the J gene end by 5 bases; junction bases not matched to a gene: 6. Germline V lookup: CDR1 MNHNY, CDR2 SVGAGI (reference sequence). CDR3 sequence (DNA): TGTGCCAGCAGTGCTGACAGGGGGCGTAACGAGCAGTACGTC. Its translation is CASSADRGRNEQYV.

The chain uses TRBV28 and TRBJ1-4; 8 positions match TRBD1. J was trimmed by 8 bases and V by 2 bases; bases with no gene match: 7. Germline V gives CDR1 MDHEN, CDR2 SYDVKM. The CDR3 has 15 residues. The CDR3 DNA sequence: TGTGCCAGCAGTTTACAGGGGGCTTTTTGGGAAAAACTGTTTTTT. Translated: CASSLQGAFWEKLFF.

The rearrangement links TRBV5-6 to TRBJ2-3; D gene uncertain. The CDR3 totals 15 residues. Germline loops: CDR1 SGHDT, CDR2 YYEEEE. V gave up 0 bases and J gave up 2 bases, with 10 bases separating them. The DNA of the CDR3 is TGTGCCAGCAGCTTGGAAACAGCCTTCACAGATACGCAGTATTTT. It yields the protein CASSLETAFTDTQYF.

The chain carries TRBV9 and TRBJ2-5, with 8 bases aligning to TRBD2. V shed 1 base, J shed 3 bases, and the junction held 2 bases outside the gene matches. The germline gives CDR1 SGDLS, CDR2 YYNGEE. The CDR3 is made up of 14 amino acids. CDR3 nucleotide sequence: TGTGCCAGCAGCGTAACAGCGGGAGAAGAGACCCAGTACTTC. It is translated as CASSVTAGEETQYF.

This chain uses TRBV19 with TRBJ1-2; TRBD1 matches 8 bases. The CDR3 is made up of 15 amino acids. Per germline, CDR1 LNHDA and CDR2 SQIVND (reference sequence). Trimming cost V 5 bases and J 3 bases; bases outside gene matches: 8. In nucleotides, the CDR3 is TGTGCCAGTAGTTTCCGGGACAGGTACCACTATGGCTACACCTTC. Translated: CASSFRDRYHYGYTF.

The rearrangement uses TRBV5-5 and TRBJ2-7, with TRBD1 identical over 8 bases. This CDR3 is 14 amino acids long. Per the germline V gene, CDR1 is SGHKS and CDR2 is YYEKEE (reference sequence). The junction had 7 bases not matched to a gene; V was cut back by 1 base and J by 7 bases. The CDR3 nucleotides are TGTGCCAGCAGCTTGTATCAGGGGGCGAGGGAGCAGTACTTC. Its translation is CASSLYQGAREQYF.

The chain carries TRBV2 and TRBJ1-5; 7 bases match TRBD1. Trimming removed 6 bases from V and 4 bases from J; junction bases left unmatched: 9. Germline V gene data show CDR1 as SNHLY and CDR2 as FYNNEI. The CDR3 consists of 15 residues. CDR3 nucleotide sequence: TGTGCCAGCAGGGAACAGGGGAAGCCTAATCAGCCCCAGCATTTT. Its translation is CASREQGKPNQPQHF.

The CDR3 region has the DNA TGTGCCAGCAGCCCAACGGGGGAAAAGTCAGATACGCAGTATTTT. It encodes CASSPTGEKSDTQYF. The chain joins TRBV5-4 to TRBJ2-3; D perhaps matches TRBD2 (6 bases). Looked up from germline, CDR1 is SGHNT and CDR2 is YYREEE (reference sequence). Deletions cut 4 bases from V and 4 bases from J, with 16 bases between. This CDR3 is 15 amino acids long.

The V gene is TRBV7-9, the J gene TRBJ2-2; 7 nucleotides line up with TRBD2. The CDR3 extends over 19 amino acids. The ends lost 6 bases at V and 4 bases at J; junction bases unmatched: 20. Germline V gives CDR1 SEHNR, CDR2 FQNEAQ (reference sequence). In DNA form, the CDR3 reads TGTGCCAGCAGGGATCCCAGTGGGAGGGCCCCTAGCAGCACCGGGGAGCTGTTTTTT. Translating gives CASRDPSGRAPSSTGELFF.

This chain links TRBV28 with TRBJ1-1; 7 bases agree with TRBD1. V was pared by 5 bases and J by 4 bases, with 4 bases of the junction left unmatched. Germline V gene sequence: CDR1 MDHEN, CDR2 SYDVKM. This CDR3 is built from 13 residues. CDR3 nucleotides: TGTGCCAGCAGTATACAGGGGAGCACTGAAGCTTTCTTT. This sequence encodes CASSIQGSTEAFF.

The chain employs TRBV13 and TRBJ2-5, with a tentative D call TRBD2 (5 bases). CDR1 PRHDT and CDR2 FYEKMQ come from the germline V gene (reference sequence). V was shortened by 8 bases and J by 1 base, with 11 bases between the two germline ends. The CDR3 is 13 residues long. In DNA form, the CDR3 reads TGTGCCAGCCACCAGCGGAGCCAAGAGACCCAGTACTTC. This codes for CASHQRSQETQYF.

The V gene is TRBV9, the J gene TRBJ2-1; perhaps TRBD1 as D (7 bases). Germline assignment: CDR1 SGDLS and CDR2 YYNGEE. The CDR3 is 15 residues long. V gave up 5 bases and J gave up 2 bases, with 14 bases separating them. The CDR3 is CASSAGQSTYNEQFF. The CDR3 DNA follows: TGTGCCAGCAGTGCGGGACAGAGTACCTACAATGAGCAGTTCTTC.

The J gene is TRBJ2-3, the V gene TRBV6-5; TRBD2 is a possible D gene (5 bases). Looked up from germline, CDR1 is MNHEY and CDR2 is SVGAGI. The V end was cut by 8 bases, the J end by 1 base, with 16 bases between. The CDR3 extends over 15 amino acids. The CDR3 here is CASRGFGRGTDTQYF. In nucleotides, the CDR3 is TGTGCCAGCCGGGGTTTCGGCCGGGGCACAGATACGCAGTATTTT.

The chain employs TRBV27 and TRBJ2-5; 13 nucleotides align to TRBD2. Gene TRBJ2-7 matches the end of the DNA better, so the J call may be wrong. This CDR3 has 19 residues. Germline V gene data show CDR1 as MNHEY and CDR2 as SMNVEV (reference sequence). The CDR3, as DNA: TGTGCCAGCAGTCCTAGGACTAGCGGGAGTTCACTAGGCTGGTACGAGCAGTACTTC. The encoded protein is CASSPRTSGSSLGWYEQYF.

V usage is TRBV27 and J usage is TRBJ1-1, with 8 bases lining up with TRBD1. Losses at the gene ends were 3 bases for V and 5 bases for J; bases not matched to a gene: 2. Germline lookup yields CDR1 MNHEY and CDR2 SMNVEV (reference sequence). This CDR3 comprises 13 residues. CDR3 bases: TGTGCCAGCAGTTTCCAGGGGGCTACTGAAGCTTTCTTT. Amino acids: CASSFQGATEAFF.